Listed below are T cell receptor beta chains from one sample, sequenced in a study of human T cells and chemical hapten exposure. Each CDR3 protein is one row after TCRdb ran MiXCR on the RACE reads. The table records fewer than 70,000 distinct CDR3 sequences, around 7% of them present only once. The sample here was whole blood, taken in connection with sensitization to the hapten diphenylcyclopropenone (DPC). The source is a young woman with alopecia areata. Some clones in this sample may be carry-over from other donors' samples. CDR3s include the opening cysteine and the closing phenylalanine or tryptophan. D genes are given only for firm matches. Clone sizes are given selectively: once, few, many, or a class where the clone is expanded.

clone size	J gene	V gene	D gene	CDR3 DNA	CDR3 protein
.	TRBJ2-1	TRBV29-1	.	TGCAGCGGGGTATGGGCAGGGACCTCCTACAATGAGCAGTTCTTC	CSGVWAGTSYNEQFF
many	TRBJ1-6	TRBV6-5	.	TGTGCCAGCAGTCCGAGGGCCCCCCCGAGTTCACCCCTCCACTTT	CASSPRAPPSSPLHF
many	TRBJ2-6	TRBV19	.	TGTGCCAGCGACAGGAATTTTCTCTCTGGGGCCAACGTCCTGACTTTC	CASDRNFLSGANVLTF
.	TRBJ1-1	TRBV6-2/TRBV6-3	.	TGTGCCAGCAGGGACAGAGGAGTTTGGATTGGGGCTTTCTTT	CASRDRGVWIGAFF
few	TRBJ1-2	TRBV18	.	TGTGCCAGCTCGCCTGCCCTGGGAGGCTATGGCTACACCTTC	CASSPALGGYGYTF
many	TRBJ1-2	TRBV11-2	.	TGTGCCAGCAGCTTTCCCCAGTCCTATGGCTACACCTTC	CASSFPQSYGYTF
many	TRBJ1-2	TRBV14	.	TGTGCCAGCAGCCAAGATGTTGGAGGGGCAAGCTACACCTTC	CASSQDVGGASYTF
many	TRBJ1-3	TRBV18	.	TGTGCCAGCTCACCGCTGGGACTCTCTGGAAACACCATATATTTT	CASSPLGLSGNTIYF
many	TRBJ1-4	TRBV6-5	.	TGTGCCAGCAGCCCACACACAGGGCGCGCCTGGAATGAAAAACTGTTTTTT	CASSPHTGRAWNEKLFF
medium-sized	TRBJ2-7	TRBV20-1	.	TGCAGTGCTACAGTACCTCCCAGGAACGAGCAGTACTTC	CSATVPPRNEQYF
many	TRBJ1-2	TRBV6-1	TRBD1	TGTGCCAGCCATGGGTGGGACAGCGTCTATGGCTACACCTTC	CASHGWDSVYGYTF
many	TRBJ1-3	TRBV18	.	TGTGCCAGCTCACCAACGACAGGCTCTGGAAACACCATATATTTT	CASSPTTGSGNTIYF
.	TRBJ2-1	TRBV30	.	TGTGCCTGGACTTGGTTCGATCATCGGGGGCCCGGGGTTATAAGTGAGCAGTTCTTC	CAWTWFDHRGPGVISEQFF
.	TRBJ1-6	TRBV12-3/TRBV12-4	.	TGTGCCAGCAGTTTAGATCGGGGGGTGTCCTATAATTCACCCCTCCACTTT	CASSLDRGVSYNSPLHF
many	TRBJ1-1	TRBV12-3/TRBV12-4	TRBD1	TGTGCCAGCAGAAAGGACAGGGTGGGGCACACTGAAGCTTTCTTT	CASRKDRVGHTEAFF
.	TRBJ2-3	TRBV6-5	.	TGTGCCAGCAGATTACTGGTCAGTAGCACAGATACGCAGTATTTT	CASRLLVSSTDTQYF
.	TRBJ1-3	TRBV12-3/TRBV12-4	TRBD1	TGTGCCAGCAGCCCCGACAGGGGGCCAGGAAACACCATATATTTT	CASSPDRGPGNTIYF
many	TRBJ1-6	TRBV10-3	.	TGTGCCATCAGTGGAACAGATTCACCCCTCCACTTT	CAISGTDSPLHF
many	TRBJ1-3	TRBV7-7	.	TGTGCTAGCAGCTTAGCCATGGGGTTCGGAAACACCATATATTTT	CASSLAMGFGNTIYF
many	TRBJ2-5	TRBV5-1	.	TGCGCCAGCAGCTCTGTACTAGCCCAAGAGACCCAGTACTTC	CASSSVLAQETQYF
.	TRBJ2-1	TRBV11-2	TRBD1	TGTGCCAGCAGCTTAGACTCCGGGACAGCAAACAATGAGCAGTTCTTC	CASSLDSGTANNEQFF
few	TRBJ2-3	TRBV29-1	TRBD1	TGCAGCGTTGGCCGGGACAGTGAGTATTTT	CSVGRDSEYF
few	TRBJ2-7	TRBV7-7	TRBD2	TGTGCCAGGATCTTGGTCGTCTGGGGACTATCGCCCTACGAGCAGTACTTC	CARILVVWGLSPYEQYF
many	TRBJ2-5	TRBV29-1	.	TGCAGCGTTGAAGGTCCTAACCGAGAGACCCAGTACTTC	CSVEGPNRETQYF
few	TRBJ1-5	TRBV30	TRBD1	TGTGCCTGGAGCGGTCAGGGGGCCGTCAATCAGCCCCAGCATTTT	CAWSGQGAVNQPQHF
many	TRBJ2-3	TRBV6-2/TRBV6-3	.	TGTGCCAGCAGTCAACGGGACTCAAGCCCAGATACGCAGTATTTT	CASSQRDSSPDTQYF
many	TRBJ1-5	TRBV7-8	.	TGTGCCAGCAGCCCAAGACAGGGCAATCAGCCCCAGCATTTT	CASSPRQGNQPQHF
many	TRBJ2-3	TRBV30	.	TGTGCCTGGAGTGGCGGGTTTGGAGATACGCAGTATTTT	CAWSGGFGDTQYF
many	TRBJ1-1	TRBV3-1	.	TGTGCCAGCAGCCAGGCCGGGGCCAGCACTGAAGCTTTCTTT	CASSQAGASTEAFF
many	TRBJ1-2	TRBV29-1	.	TGCAGCGTACTTTTAATAGGGGTGCGGAACCGCGCGAACTATGGCTACACCTTC	CSVLLIGVRNRANYGYTF
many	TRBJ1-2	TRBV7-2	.	TGTGCCAGCAGCTTGGGGCAGACGAACTATGGCTACACCTTC	CASSLGQTNYGYTF
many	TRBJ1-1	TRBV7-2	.	TGTGCCAGCAGCTTAGTCGCGGGAAAGGCTGAAGCTTTCTTT	CASSLVAGKAEAFF
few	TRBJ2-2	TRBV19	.	TGTGCCAGTAGTGATAGGGGGTCGAACACCGGGGAGCTGTTTTTT	CASSDRGSNTGELFF
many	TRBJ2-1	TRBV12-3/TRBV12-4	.	TGTGCCAGCAGTTATGGGGCATTATATGAGCAGTTCTTC	CASSYGALYEQFF
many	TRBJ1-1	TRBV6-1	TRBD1	TGTGCCAGCAGTAAGGACAGGGGGAACACTGAAGCTTTCTTT	CASSKDRGNTEAFF
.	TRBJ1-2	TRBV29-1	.	TGCAGCGTTGTCGGGATTCGCGATGGCTACACCTTC	CSVVGIRDGYTF
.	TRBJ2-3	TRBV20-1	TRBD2	TGCAGTGCCCCGGGACTAGCGGGGGTCACAGATACGCAGTATTTT	CSAPGLAGVTDTQYF
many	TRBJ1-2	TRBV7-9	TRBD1	TGTGCCAGCAGCTTGATGGCAGGGGGTGACTATGGCTACACCTTC	CASSLMAGGDYGYTF
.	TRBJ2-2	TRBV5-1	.	TGCGCCAGCAGCTTGTCCGTCCCCGGAACGAACACCGGGGAGCTGTTTTTT	CASSLSVPGTNTGELFF
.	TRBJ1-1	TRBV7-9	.	TGTGCCAGCAGCTCAGGAGAGAGGAACACTGAAGCTTTCTTT	CASSSGERNTEAFF
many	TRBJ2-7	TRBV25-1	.	TGTGCCAGCAGTCCTACCCCCGGAGGGTACGAGCAGTACTTC	CASSPTPGGYEQYF
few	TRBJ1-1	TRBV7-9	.	TGTGCCAGCAGCTTAAATAACAGGGACGCCACTGAAGCTTTCTTT	CASSLNNRDATEAFF
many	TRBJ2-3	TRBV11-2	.	TGTGCCAGCAGCTTAGGCTTATTCAAAGCCCCTACCAACACAGATACGCAGTATTTT	CASSLGLFKAPTNTDTQYF
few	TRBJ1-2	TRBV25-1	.	TGTGCCAGCAGTGAACTGGGGAGCTATGGCTACACCTTC	CASSELGSYGYTF
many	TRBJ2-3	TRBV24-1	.	TGTGCCACCAGTGACCCAGGGGTAGACACAGATACGCAGTATTTT	CATSDPGVDTDTQYF
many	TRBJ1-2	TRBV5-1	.	TGCGCCAGCAGCTCTACCCCAACAGGGTATGGCTACACCTTC	CASSSTPTGYGYTF
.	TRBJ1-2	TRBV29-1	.	TGCAGCGTCGTGGACAGACCCTACTATGGCTACACCTTC	CSVVDRPYYGYTF
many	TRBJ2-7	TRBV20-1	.	TGCAGTGCTAGTCCGTCCCCCTCCTACGAGCAGTACTTC	CSASPSPSYEQYF
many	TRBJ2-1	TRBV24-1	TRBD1	TGTGCCACCAGTGGTTCATCCGGGACAGGGGGTCATGAGCAGTTCTTC	CATSGSSGTGGHEQFF
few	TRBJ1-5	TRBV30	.	TGTGCCTGGAGTATGTCAGGGTGTGAGCCCCAGCATTTT	CAWSMSGCEPQHF